One and the same sample provided the 6 T cell receptor beta chains below, sequenced in a study of Graves' ophthalmopathy and Graves' hyperthyroidism. RNA transcripts were the template, and TCR beta CDR3 regions were amplified from them. Amplification began with first-round RT-PCR using HTBI primers, then second-round multiplex PCR was performed. MiXCR was run by TCRdb on the multiplex PCR reads, yielding one entry per CDR3 protein. The sample shows 620,000 or so distinct CDR3 sequences, 20% to 25% of them seen only once. The sequenced sample was peripheral blood. These receptors originate from a woman between 18 and 29 years old with stable Graves' hyperthyroidism. Some clones in this sample may be carry-over from other donors' samples.

This clonotype was recorded at least ten times. The chain joins TRBV7-2 to TRBJ1-5; D call uncertain. This CDR3 spans 14 amino acids. Trimming took 5 bases from V and 3 from J, leaving 11 bases between them. Germline-derived CDR1 and CDR2 are SGHTA and FQGNSA. The CDR3 DNA reads as TGTGCCAGCAGCCCGGACGGTTACAATCAGCCCCAGCATTTT. Its protein product is CASSPDGYNQPQHF.

The V gene is TRBV20-1, the J gene TRBJ2-5; the D gene is possibly TRBD2 (5 bases). This CDR3 is 15 amino acids long. Germline CDR1 DFQATT, CDR2 SNEGSKA (reference sequence). V was pared by 0 bases and J by 5 bases, with 16 bases between. CDR3 DNA sequence: TGCAGTGCTAGAGATCGAACCCCTAGCTTGGAGACCCAGTACTTC. It codes for CSARDRTPSLETQYF.

At least ten counts were recorded for this clonotype. The chain employs TRBV7-2 and TRBJ2-7; unclear D gene. The CDR3 runs to 15 residues. The germline V and J ends were trimmed by 3 bases and 1 base, with 13 bases remaining between them. Germline CDR1 and CDR2: SGHTA and FQGNSA. Here the CDR3 reads CASSLTRHDSYEQYF. CDR3 bases: TGTGCCAGCAGCTTGACCAGACACGATTCCTACGAGCAGTACTTC.

This chain connects TRBV7-2 to TRBJ1-2; 7 bases fit TRBD1. The CDR3 is 13 amino acids. Germline values: CDR1 SGHTA, CDR2 FQGNSA. With 5 bases clipped from V and 7 bases from J, the junction kept 7 bases outside the gene matches. The CDR3 region has the DNA TGTGCCAGCAGCCAGACAGGGATAAGTGGCTACACCTTC. Encoded protein: CASSQTGISGYTF.

This clonotype was found many times. This chain uses TRBV7-3 with TRBJ1-1; D remains ambiguous. Deletions cut 5 bases from V and 0 bases from J, with 10 bases between. The CDR3 consists of 14 residues. Germline-derived CDR1 and CDR2 are SGHTA and FQGTGA. The chain's CDR3 is CASSASNMNTEAFF. The CDR3, as DNA: TGTGCCAGCAGCGCCAGCAACATGAACACTGAAGCTTTCTTT.

There are a few counts of this clonotype. This chain joins TRBV28 and TRBJ2-7; the D is unclear. Germline-derived CDR1 and CDR2 are MDHEN and SYDVKM. Trimming removed 4 bases from V and 2 bases from J, with 12 bases in between. CDR3 length: 14 residues. The CDR3 DNA is TGTGCCAGCAGTTCGTCGCGAGTGCCCTACGAGCAGTACTTC. Translating gives CASSSSRVPYEQYF.